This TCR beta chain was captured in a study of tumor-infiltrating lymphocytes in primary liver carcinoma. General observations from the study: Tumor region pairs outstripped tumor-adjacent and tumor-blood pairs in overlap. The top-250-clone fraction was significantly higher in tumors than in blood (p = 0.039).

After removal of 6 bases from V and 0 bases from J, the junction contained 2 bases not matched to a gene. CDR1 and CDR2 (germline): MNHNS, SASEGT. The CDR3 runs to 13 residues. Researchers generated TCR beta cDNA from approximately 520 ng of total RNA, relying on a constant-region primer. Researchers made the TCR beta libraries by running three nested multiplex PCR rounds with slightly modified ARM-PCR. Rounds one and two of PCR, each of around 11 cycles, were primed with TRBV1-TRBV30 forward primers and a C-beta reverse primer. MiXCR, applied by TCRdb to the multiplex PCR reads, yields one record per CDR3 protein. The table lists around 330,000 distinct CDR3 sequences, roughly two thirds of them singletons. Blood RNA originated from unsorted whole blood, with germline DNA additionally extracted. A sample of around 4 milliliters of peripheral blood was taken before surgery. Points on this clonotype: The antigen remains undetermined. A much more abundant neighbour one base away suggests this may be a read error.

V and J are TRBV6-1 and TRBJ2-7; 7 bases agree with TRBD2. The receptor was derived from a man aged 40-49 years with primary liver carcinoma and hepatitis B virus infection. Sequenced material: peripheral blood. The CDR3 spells CASSGGFSYEQYF. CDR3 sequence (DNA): TGTGCCAGCAGCGGGGGGTTCTCCTACGAGCAGTACTTC.